A selection of T cell receptor beta chains follows, all from one sample in a study of T cell responses to AZD1222 COVID-19 vaccine. Measured with immunoSEQ multiplex PCR; TCRdb has only the in-frame clones, and not every one. Altogether around 20,000 clones are present, 84% being singletons, with the ten largest covering about 15%. The sequences come from peripheral blood, collected 28 days after the second AZD1222 dose. The receptors were gathered from an adult who received the AZD1222 COVID-19 vaccine. Each CDR3 is given with its conserved first and last residue. A D gene is named only where the DNA matches it firmly. Not all rows give a size; the values are once, few, many and, for expanded clones, a class.

size: NA
D: NA
V: TRBV11-3
J: TRBJ2-1
CDR3: CASSPDRTTYNEQFF
DNA: TGTGCCAGCAGCCCCGACAGGACCACTTACAATGAGCAGTTCTTC

size: once
D: TRBD1
V: TRBV28
J: TRBJ2-1
CDR3: CASREAGGASLYNEQFF
DNA: TGTGCCAGCAGAGAGGCAGGGGGCGCTTCCCTCTACAATGAGCAGTTCTTC

size: NA
D: NA
V: TRBV11-3
J: TRBJ2-2
CDR3: CASSLANTGELFF
DNA: TGTGCCAGCAGCTTAGCTAACACCGGGGAGCTGTTTTTT

size: NA
D: NA
V: TRBV28
J: TRBJ2-5
CDR3: CASSRFDRDQETQYF
DNA: TGTGCCAGCAGTCGCTTCGACAGAGACCAAGAGACCCAGTACTTC

size: NA
D: TRBD1
V: TRBV29-1
J: TRBJ2-3
CDR3: CSVGTGAIDTQYF
DNA: TGCAGCGTAGGGACAGGGGCAATAGATACGCAGTATTTT

size: once
D: TRBD1
V: TRBV18
J: TRBJ2-7
CDR3: CASTPDPGQGYEQYF
DNA: TGTGCCAGCACGCCTGATCCGGGACAGGGCTACGAGCAGTACTTC

size: few
D: NA
V: TRBV30
J: TRBJ2-1
CDR3: CAWSGRGAGNEQFF
DNA: TGTGCCTGGAGTGGCCGGGGTGCTGGCAATGAGCAGTTCTTC

size: few
D: NA
V: TRBV6-1
J: TRBJ1-5
CDR3: CASSEFQPQHF
DNA: TGTGCCAGCAGTGAATTTCAGCCCCAGCATTTT

size: NA
D: NA
V: TRBV4-2
J: TRBJ1-2
CDR3: CASSQDLPDYGYTF
DNA: TGTGCCAGCAGCCAAGACTTGCCGGACTATGGCTACACCTTC

size: NA
D: NA
V: TRBV29-1
J: TRBJ2-1
CDR3: CSVAAGTGSYNEQFF
DNA: TGCAGCGTTGCCGCCGGGACGGGCTCCTACAATGAGCAGTTCTTC

size: NA
D: TRBD1
V: TRBV29-1
J: TRBJ2-5
CDR3: CSVATGGGETQYF
DNA: TGCAGCGTTGCAACAGGGGGCGGGGAGACCCAGTACTTC

size: NA
D: NA
V: TRBV29-1
J: TRBJ1-2
CDR3: CSVEKNRRNYGYTF
DNA: TGCAGCGTTGAAAAGAACAGGAGAAACTATGGCTACACCTTC

size: NA
D: NA
V: TRBV10-1
J: TRBJ1-4
CDR3: CASSQSDEKLFF
DNA: TGCGCCAGCAGTCAATCTGATGAAAAACTGTTTTTT

size: few
D: NA
V: TRBV3-1/TRBV3-2
J: TRBJ2-7
CDR3: CASSRSVDPVNEQYF
DNA: TGTGCCAGCAGCCGGTCAGTTGACCCCGTAAACGAGCAGTACTTC

size: NA
D: TRBD1
V: TRBV14
J: TRBJ2-5
CDR3: CASSGTRTGNLYQETQYF
DNA: TGTGCCAGCAGCGGGACCAGGACAGGGAATTTGTACCAAGAGACCCAGTACTTC

size: NA
D: TRBD2
V: TRBV14
J: TRBJ2-7
CDR3: CASSQDSLAVRSSYEQYF
DNA: TGTGCCAGCAGCCAAGATTCACTAGCGGTAAGGAGCTCCTACGAGCAGTACTTC

size: NA
D: NA
V: TRBV6-2/TRBV6-3
J: TRBJ2-3
CDR3: CASSSHLRGASSTDTQYF
DNA: TGTGCCAGCAGTAGCCACTTGCGGGGTGCCTCTAGCACAGATACGCAGTATTTT

size: once
D: NA
V: TRBV7-2
J: TRBJ2-1
CDR3: CASSLIGVNNEQFF
DNA: TGTGCCAGCAGCTTAATCGGGGTGAACAATGAGCAGTTCTTC

size: NA
D: NA
V: TRBV24-1
J: TRBJ2-1
CDR3: CATSEGGFSSYNEQFF
DNA: TGTGCCACCAGTGAGGGCGGATTTAGCTCCTACAATGAGCAGTTCTTC

size: NA
D: NA
V: TRBV11-3
J: TRBJ2-4
CDR3: CASSPRTDIAKNIQYF
DNA: TGTGCCAGCAGCCCCCGGACAGATATAGCCAAAAACATTCAGTACTTC

size: NA
D: TRBD1
V: TRBV11-3
J: TRBJ1-2
CDR3: CASSRRGTGDYGYTF
DNA: TGTGCCAGCAGCCGCCGCGGGACAGGGGACTATGGCTACACCTTC

size: NA
D: NA
V: TRBV6-4
J: TRBJ2-2
CDR3: CASSIQGSGTGELFF
DNA: TGTGCCAGCAGTATACAGGGAAGTGGCACCGGGGAGCTGTTTTTT

size: NA
D: NA
V: TRBV5-4
J: TRBJ2-6
CDR3: CASSGEDSRSGANVLTF
DNA: TGTGCCAGCAGCGGGGAGGACTCACGTTCTGGGGCCAACGTCCTGACTTTC

size: NA
D: TRBD2
V: TRBV7-3
J: TRBJ2-2
CDR3: CASSLNGGRAIGELFF
DNA: TGTGCCAGCAGCTTAAATGGCGGGAGGGCCATCGGGGAGCTGTTTTTT

size: few
D: NA
V: TRBV27
J: TRBJ2-5
CDR3: CASNPGWGETQYF
DNA: TGTGCCAGCAACCCGGGCTGGGGAGAGACCCAGTACTTC

size: NA
D: NA
V: TRBV6-4
J: TRBJ1-2
CDR3: CASKRDSSPNYGYTF
DNA: TGTGCCAGCAAGAGGGACTCTAGTCCTAACTATGGCTACACCTTC

size: NA
D: NA
V: TRBV6-5
J: TRBJ2-2
CDR3: CASKVADTGELFF
DNA: TGTGCCAGCAAGGTTGCGGACACCGGGGAGCTGTTTTTT

size: NA
D: TRBD2
V: TRBV5-1
J: TRBJ2-7
CDR3: CASSLSRTSGSSYEQYF
DNA: TGCGCCAGCAGCCTATCAAGGACTAGCGGGAGCTCCTACGAGCAGTACTTC

size: NA
D: TRBD2
V: TRBV3-1/TRBV3-2
J: TRBJ2-1
CDR3: CASSQDTALAGSNEQFF
DNA: TGTGCCAGCAGCCAAGACACCGCACTAGCGGGAAGCAATGAGCAGTTCTTC

size: NA
D: TRBD1
V: TRBV5-5
J: TRBJ1-2
CDR3: CASSTRQGGVDGYTF
DNA: TGTGCCAGCAGCACCCGACAGGGGGGGGTAGATGGCTACACCTTC

size: NA
D: TRBD1
V: TRBV5-6
J: TRBJ1-2
CDR3: CASSLRQGADGYTF
DNA: TGTGCCAGCAGCCTTAGACAGGGGGCGGATGGCTACACCTTC

size: once
D: NA
V: TRBV19
J: TRBJ2-3
CDR3: CASAARETDTQYF
DNA: TGTGCCAGTGCGGCCAGGGAAACAGATACGCAGTATTTT

size: NA
D: TRBD2
V: TRBV12-5
J: TRBJ2-7
CDR3: CASGRLAGGEQYF
DNA: TGTGCTAGTGGCCGACTAGCGGGAGGCGAGCAGTACTTC

size: NA
D: NA
V: TRBV7-2
J: TRBJ1-1
CDR3: CASSSVRGRAFF
DNA: TGTGCCAGCAGTTCAGTCCGGGGTCGAGCTTTCTTT

size: NA
D: TRBD1
V: TRBV5-1
J: TRBJ1-2
CDR3: CASSPTGGVTVYTF
DNA: TGCGCCAGCAGTCCTACAGGGGGCGTTACAGTCTACACCTTC

size: NA
D: NA
V: TRBV5-1
J: TRBJ1-1
CDR3: CASSPLSLLEAFF
DNA: TGCGCCAGCAGCCCCCTCTCGCTCCTGGAAGCTTTCTTT

size: NA
D: NA
V: TRBV18
J: TRBJ2-7
CDR3: CASSPPALASYEQYF
DNA: TGTGCCAGCTCACCACCTGCTCTAGCCTCCTACGAGCAGTACTTC

size: NA
D: TRBD1
V: TRBV4-1
J: TRBJ1-3
CDR3: CASSQAGQAGNTIYF
DNA: TGCGCCAGCAGCCAAGCCGGACAGGCTGGAAACACCATATATTTT

size: NA
D: TRBD2
V: TRBV7-9
J: TRBJ2-1
CDR3: CASSLWGTSGHYNEQFF
DNA: TGTGCCAGCAGCTTATGGGGGACTAGCGGACACTACAATGAGCAGTTCTTC

size: NA
D: NA
V: TRBV29-1
J: TRBJ1-1
CDR3: CSVGWGTNTEAFF
DNA: TGCAGCGTTGGATGGGGGACAAACACTGAAGCTTTCTTT

size: NA
D: NA
V: TRBV5-4
J: TRBJ1-2
CDR3: CASRPGQGVIHGYTF
DNA: TGTGCCAGCAGACCGGGCCAGGGAGTGATCCATGGCTACACCTTC

size: NA
D: TRBD2
V: TRBV7-9
J: TRBJ2-1
CDR3: CASSPGTSGTSYNEQFF
DNA: TGTGCCAGCAGCCCTGGGACTAGCGGGACGTCCTACAATGAGCAGTTCTTC

size: NA
D: NA
V: TRBV28
J: TRBJ1-1
CDR3: CASSPGNTEAFF
DNA: TGTGCCAGCAGCCCGGGGAACACTGAAGCTTTCTTT

size: NA
D: NA
V: TRBV5-1
J: TRBJ1-2
CDR3: CASSLSPTLGYGYTF
DNA: TGCGCCAGCAGCTTGAGTCCGACCCTTGGCTATGGCTACACCTTC

size: NA
D: TRBD1
V: TRBV28
J: TRBJ2-7
CDR3: CASSSMDRDYEQYF
DNA: TGTGCCAGCAGTTCGATGGACAGGGACTACGAGCAGTACTTC

size: NA
D: TRBD1
V: TRBV29-1
J: TRBJ1-1
CDR3: CSVGSAGGENTEAFF
DNA: TGCAGCGTTGGGTCGGCAGGGGGCGAGAACACTGAAGCTTTCTTT

size: NA
D: NA
V: TRBV19
J: TRBJ1-1
CDR3: CASSPGVGMNTEAFF
DNA: TGTGCCAGTAGCCCAGGGGTTGGCATGAACACTGAAGCTTTCTTT

size: NA
D: TRBD1
V: TRBV2
J: TRBJ1-5
CDR3: CASRKYGTGDYSNQPQHF
DNA: TGTGCCAGCAGGAAATACGGGACAGGGGACTATAGCAATCAGCCCCAGCATTTT

size: NA
D: TRBD1
V: TRBV7-2
J: TRBJ1-2
CDR3: CASSLQGARGYTF
DNA: TGTGCCAGCAGTTTACAGGGGGCGCGGGGCTACACCTTC

size: NA
D: NA
V: TRBV7-9
J: TRBJ1-1
CDR3: CASILRDGRNTEAFF
DNA: TGTGCCAGCATTCTTAGGGACGGGAGGAACACTGAAGCTTTCTTT

size: NA
D: TRBD1
V: TRBV27
J: TRBJ1-2
CDR3: CASSFQGTDYGYTF
DNA: TGTGCCAGCAGTTTCCAGGGGACAGACTATGGCTACACCTTC

size: NA
D: TRBD2
V: TRBV5-4
J: TRBJ2-3
CDR3: CASSPSASGSTDTQYF
DNA: TGTGCCAGCAGCCCCTCGGCTAGCGGGAGCACAGATACGCAGTATTTT

size: NA
D: NA
V: TRBV28
J: TRBJ1-4
CDR3: CASSLYQEVNEKLFF
DNA: TGTGCCAGCAGTTTATATCAAGAGGTGAATGAAAAACTGTTTTTT